The 25 T cell receptor beta chains listed next were all sequenced from one sample in a study of blood T cell repertoires in COVID-19. Measured with immunoSEQ multiplex PCR; TCRdb has only the in-frame clones, and not every one. The data hold some 50,000 clones, with about 85% observed a single time. The source material was PBMCs or T cells enriched from blood (not recorded which). These receptors originate from a woman in her forties or fifties who had recovered from COVID-19.

This clone was picked up one time. CDR3: CASSGPGGASTDTQYF. The CDR3 bases are TGTGCCAGCTCAGGCCCCGGGGGTGCTAGCACAGATACGCAGTATTTT. The chain couples TRBV18 to TRBJ2-3; maybe TRBD2 (6 bases). This CDR3 region has 16 residues. Germline CDR1 KGHSH, CDR2 LQKENI. Trimming stripped 5 bases from V and 0 bases from J, with 15 bases between.

This clone was detected once. The chain employs TRBV7-6 and TRBJ1-5; 10 nucleotides line up with TRBD1. Germline V gene data show CDR1 as SGHVS and CDR2 as FNYEAQ. After removal of 5 bases from V and 4 bases from J, the junction contained 5 bases not matched to a gene. There are 15 residues in the CDR3. The DNA for the CDR3 is TGTGCCAGCAGCCTGGACAGGGGGATTAATCAGCCCCAGCATTTT. This gives the protein CASSLDRGINQPQHF.

The chain employs TRBV11-2 and TRBJ2-5; 9 bases match TRBD2. With V trimmed by 3 bases and J by 5 bases, 4 bases remained unmatched. This CDR3 is 14 amino acids long. Germline CDR1 and CDR2: SGHAT and FQNNGV. The chain's CDR3 is CASSFGTSPETQYF. CDR3 bases: TGTGCCAGCAGCTTCGGGACTAGCCCGGAGACCCAGTACTTC.

This chain connects TRBV18 to TRBJ2-1; D possibly corresponds to TRBD2 (5 bases). Looked up from germline, CDR1 is KGHSH and CDR2 is LQKENI. The CDR3 spans 14 residues. Between the trimmed V and J ends, which lost 5 bases and 6 bases, there was a span of 14 bases. CDR3 amino acids: CASSIVDEGNEQFF. The CDR3 DNA reads as TGTGCCAGCTCAATCGTCGACGAGGGCAATGAGCAGTTCTTC.

V gene TRBV5-5 combines with J gene TRBJ2-2, with 10 bases fitting TRBD2. V lost 3 bases and J lost 6; bases outside the gene matches: 8. The germline CDR1 and CDR2 sequences are SGHKS and YYEKEE (reference sequence). The CDR3 has 16 residues. The CDR3 sequence is CASSSISGRAAGELFF. In DNA form, the CDR3 reads TGTGCCAGCAGCTCGATAAGCGGGAGGGCCGCCGGGGAGCTGTTTTTT.

This clone occurred a few times. This sequence joins TRBV29-1 and TRBJ1-4; D not resolved. Germline CDR1 SQVTM, CDR2 ANQGSEA. Trimming shortened V by 6 bases and J by 7 bases, and 9 bases separated the two germline ends. The CDR3 has 11 residues. The CDR3 loop reads CSVVRGEKLFF. The CDR3 DNA reads TGCAGCGTGGTCCGGGGTGAAAAACTGTTTTTT.

This clone is labeled as medium-sized (0.01 to 0.1%). The chain employs TRBV29-1 and TRBJ2-7; TRBD1 aligns across 8 bases. Per the germline V gene, CDR1 is SQVTM and CDR2 is ANQGSEA. J gave up 9 bases and V 4 bases, and 8 bases lay outside the gene matches. This CDR3 spans 12 amino acids. CDR3 protein: CSVAGQGGRQYF. Written as DNA, the CDR3 is TGCAGCGTTGCCGGACAGGGAGGAAGGCAGTACTTC.

The chain uses TRBV18 and TRBJ1-5; D is uncertain. CDR1 KGHSH and CDR2 LQKENI come from the germline V gene. Trimming cost V 6 bases and J 0 bases, with 12 bases left between them. The CDR3 consists of 15 residues. The CDR3 sequence: CASSAAVNSNQPQHF. The CDR3 DNA sequence: TGTGCCAGCTCCGCGGCGGTAAATAGCAATCAGCCCCAGCATTTT. Variable domain in full (rest from reference TRBV18 and TRBJ1-5): NAGVMQNPRHLVRRRGQEARLRCSPMKGHSHVYWYRQLPEEGLKFMVYLQKENIIDESGMPKERFSAEFPKEGPSILRIQQVVRGDSAAYFCASSAAVNSNQPQHFGDGTRLSIL.

The gene calls are TRBV10-3 and TRBJ1-5; perhaps TRBD1 as D (5 bases). Trimming left V 5 bases short and J 1 base short, with 9 bases between. The CDR3 runs to 14 residues. Germline CDR1 and CDR2: ENHRY and SYGVKD. The CDR3 coding sequence is TGTGCCATCAGTTCACAGGAGAGCAATCAGCCCCAGCATTTT. Translated, it gives CAISSQESNQPQHF.

The genes are TRBV5-1 and TRBJ1-2; 7 bases agree with TRBD1. Losses at the gene ends were 7 bases for V and 0 bases for J; bases not matched to a gene: 6. The CDR3 covers 14 residues. Per the germline V gene, CDR1 is SGHRS and CDR2 is YFSETQ. DNA for the CDR3: TGCGCCAGCGGCCGAACAGGGGCTAACTATGGCTACACCTTC. It translates to CASGRTGANYGYTF.

The gene calls are TRBV2 and TRBJ1-4; weak D call: TRBD1 (5 bases). Trimming stripped 3 bases from V and 11 bases from J, with 10 bases between. The CDR3 runs to 12 residues. Germline lookup yields CDR1 SNHLY and CDR2 FYNNEI. The CDR3 spells CASSETANKLFF. Written as DNA, the CDR3 is TGTGCCAGCAGTGAGACAGCAAACAAACTGTTTTTT.

The chain recombines TRBV5-1 with TRBJ2-1; 9 nucleotides line up with TRBD2. The CDR3 has 16 amino acids. With V trimmed by 0 bases and J by 7 bases, 8 bases remained unmatched. CDR1 is SGHRS, CDR2 YFSETQ, per germline. CDR3 loop: CASSLGIAGARNEQFF. The CDR3 nucleotides are TGCGCCAGCAGCTTGGGCATAGCGGGAGCTAGGAATGAGCAGTTCTTC.

The rearrangement joins TRBV19 to TRBJ2-1; the D gene is possibly TRBD2 (6 bases). This CDR3 comprises 13 residues. CDR1 and CDR2 (germline): LNHDA, SQIVND (reference sequence). Trimming shortened V by 7 bases and J by 9 bases, and 16 bases separated the two germline ends. The CDR3 spells CASNGGSWGEQFF. For the CDR3, the DNA is TGTGCCAGTAATGGAGGGTCCTGGGGTGAGCAGTTCTTC. Looking up the rest from reference TRBV19 and TRBJ2-1 gives the full variable domain: DGGITQSPKYLFRKEGQNVTLSCEQNLNHDAMYWYRQDPGQGLRLIYYSQIVNDFQKGDIAEGYSVSREKKESFPLTVTSAQKNPTAFYLCASNGGSWGEQFFGPGTRLTVL.

The chain has TRBV6-6 and TRBJ1-5, with D possibly matching TRBD1 (6 bases). The CDR3 has 17 amino acids. With 5 bases removed from V and 4 bases from J, the gap between germline ends came to 21 bases. The germline gives CDR1 MNHNY, CDR2 SVGAGI (reference sequence). CDR3: CASSRTSRQGRNQPQHF. The CDR3 DNA follows: TGTGCCAGCAGTCGGACCTCCCGGCAGGGGCGAAATCAGCCCCAGCATTTT.

The chain uses TRBV5-1 and TRBJ2-5; D unclear. Germline CDR1 is SGHRS and CDR2 is YFSETQ. Trimming left V 2 bases short and J 3 bases short, with 11 bases between. CDR3 size: 14 residues. CDR3 bases: TGCGCCAGCAGCTTCAGTCAGCAGGAAGAGACCCAGTACTTC. It yields the protein CASSFSQQEETQYF.

The chain combines TRBV5-1 with TRBJ2-3; D perhaps matches TRBD1 (5 bases). V lost 0 bases, J lost 4 bases, and 9 bases lay in between. Germline V CDR1 and CDR2: SGHRS, YFSETQ. The CDR3 has 14 residues. Here the CDR3 reads CASSLGGGSDTQYF. The CDR3 nucleotides are TGCGCCAGCAGCTTGGGGGGCGGATCAGATACGCAGTATTTT.

The chain combines TRBV18 with TRBJ1-6, with D unresolved. This CDR3 contains 14 residues. Germline loops: CDR1 KGHSH, CDR2 LQKENI. Between the trimmed V and J ends, which lost 3 bases and 7 bases, there was a span of 10 bases. The CDR3 loop reads CASSPAGQNSPLHF. In DNA, the CDR3 is TGTGCCAGCTCACCGGCAGGTCAAAATTCACCCCTCCACTTT.

CDR3 amino acids: CASSLPGQGSYEQYF. The CDR3 DNA reads TGTGCCAGCAGTTTACCGGGACAGGGATCCTACGAGCAGTACTTC. J is TRBJ2-7 and V is TRBV28; 9 bases agree with TRBD1. Germline V gene sequence: CDR1 MDHEN, CDR2 SYDVKM. The CDR3 is 15 amino acids. Unmatched junction bases numbered 3, after V lost 2 bases and J lost 1 base.

The chain has TRBV6-2 or TRBV6-3 and TRBJ1-1; 9 nucleotides agree with TRBD1. Germline lookup yields CDR1 MNHEY and CDR2 SVGEGT. The CDR3 sequence is 16 residues long. V dropped 2 bases and J dropped 1; count of bases not matched to a gene: 5. In DNA form, the CDR3 reads TGTGCCAGCAGTTACGCCCAGGACAGGGGGAACACTGAAGCTTTCTTT. It is translated as CASSYAQDRGNTEAFF.

The chain is built from TRBV7-2 and TRBJ2-3; unclear D gene. The germline V gene encodes CDR1 SGHTA and CDR2 FQGNSA. Deletions cut 6 bases from V and 8 bases from J, with 15 bases between. This CDR3 contains 13 residues. The CDR3 DNA is TGTGCCAGCAGTTCCTCGGAGCCGGGTACGCAGTATTTT. It codes for CASSSSEPGTQYF.

J is TRBJ2-1 and V is TRBV28; 11 bases match TRBD2. After removal of 5 bases from V and 9 bases from J, the junction contained 9 bases not matched to a gene. The germline CDR1 and CDR2 sequences are MDHEN and SYDVKM. The CDR3 totals 15 residues. CDR3 in amino acids: CASSPPGLAEGEQFF. CDR3 nucleotide sequence: TGTGCCAGCAGTCCCCCGGGACTAGCGGAGGGTGAGCAGTTCTTC. Looking up the rest from reference TRBV28 and TRBJ2-1 gives the full variable domain: DVKVTQSSRYLVKRTGEKVFLECVQDMDHENMFWYRQDPGLGLRLIYFSYDVKMKEKGDIPEGYSVSREKKERFSLILESASTNQTSMYLCASSPPGLAEGEQFFGPGTRLTVL.

This chain links TRBV9 with TRBJ1-2; TRBD1 matches at 7 bases. After removal of 3 bases from V and 4 bases from J, the junction contained 9 bases not matched to a gene. Germline lookup yields CDR1 SGDLS and CDR2 YYNGEE. This CDR3 has 15 residues. CDR3 nucleotide sequence: TGTGCCAGCAGCGACCGGGACAGCTTATCCTATGGCTACACCTTC. Protein sequence: CASSDRDSLSYGYTF. Full variable domain (outside the CDR3, taken from reference TRBV9 and TRBJ1-2): DSGVTQTPKHLITATGQRVTLRCSPRSGDLSVYWYQQSLDQGLQFLIQYYNGEERAKGNILERFSAQQFPDLHSELNLSSLELGDSALYFCASSDRDSLSYGYTFGSGTRLTVV.

This chain links TRBV28 with TRBJ2-1; 11 bases match TRBD2. The CDR3 has 16 residues. The trim removed 6 bases at V and 2 bases at J, leaving 6 bases unmatched. CDR1 is MDHEN and CDR2 is SYDVKM in the germline V gene. The CDR3 is CASRPSGRTTYNEQFF. In DNA, the CDR3 is TGTGCCAGCAGACCTAGCGGGAGGACGACCTACAATGAGCAGTTCTTC.

This sequence joins TRBV7-8 and TRBJ2-3, with 7 bases identical to TRBD2. This CDR3 is 15 amino acids long. The V and J ends lost 6 bases and 0 bases, in that order; junction bases with no gene match: 6. In germline, CDR1 is SGHVS, CDR2 FQNEAQ. The DNA of the CDR3 is TGTGCCAGCAGTTCCCAGCGGGGCAGCACAGATACGCAGTATTTT. Protein: CASSSQRGSTDTQYF.

The rearrangement joins TRBV29-1 to TRBJ2-3, with D perhaps TRBD2 (6 bases). The V and J ends lost 6 bases and 3 bases respectively, with 16 bases between them. Per germline, CDR1 SQVTM and CDR2 ANQGSEA. This CDR3 comprises 14 residues. The CDR3 DNA sequence: TGCAGCGTGCGGAAAGCGGGTTCTACAGATACGCAGTATTTT. This encodes CSVRKAGSTDTQYF.